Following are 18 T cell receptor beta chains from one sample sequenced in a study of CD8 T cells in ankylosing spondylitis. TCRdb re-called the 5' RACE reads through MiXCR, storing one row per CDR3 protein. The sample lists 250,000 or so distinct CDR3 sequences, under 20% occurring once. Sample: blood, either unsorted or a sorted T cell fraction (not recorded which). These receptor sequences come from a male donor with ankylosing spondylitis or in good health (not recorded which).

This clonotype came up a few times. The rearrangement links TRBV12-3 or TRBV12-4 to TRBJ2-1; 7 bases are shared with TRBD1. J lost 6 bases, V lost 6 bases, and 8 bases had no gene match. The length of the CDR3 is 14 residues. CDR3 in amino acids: CASRPVTGLNEQFF. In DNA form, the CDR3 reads TGTGCCAGCAGACCGGTGACAGGGCTCAATGAGCAGTTCTTC.

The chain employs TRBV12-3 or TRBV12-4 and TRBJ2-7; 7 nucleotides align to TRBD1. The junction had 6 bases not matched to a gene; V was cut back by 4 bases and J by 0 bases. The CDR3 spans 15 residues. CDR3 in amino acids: CASSSQRDSSYEQYF. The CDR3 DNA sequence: TGTGCCAGCAGTTCTCAAAGGGACAGCTCCTACGAGCAGTACTTC.

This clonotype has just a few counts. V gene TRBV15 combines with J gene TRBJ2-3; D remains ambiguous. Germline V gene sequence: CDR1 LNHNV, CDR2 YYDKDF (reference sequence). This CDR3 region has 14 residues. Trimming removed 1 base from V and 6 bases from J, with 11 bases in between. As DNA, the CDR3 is TGTGCCACCAGCAGAGTAACGGCTACGGATACGCAGTATTTT. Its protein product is CATSRVTATDTQYF.

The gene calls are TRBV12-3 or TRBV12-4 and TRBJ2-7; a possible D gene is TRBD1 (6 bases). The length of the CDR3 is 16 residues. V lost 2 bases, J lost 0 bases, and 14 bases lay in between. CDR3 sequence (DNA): TGTGCCAGCAGTTTATCCGAGACAGGAGCCTCCTACGAGCAGTACTTC. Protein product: CASSLSETGASYEQYF.

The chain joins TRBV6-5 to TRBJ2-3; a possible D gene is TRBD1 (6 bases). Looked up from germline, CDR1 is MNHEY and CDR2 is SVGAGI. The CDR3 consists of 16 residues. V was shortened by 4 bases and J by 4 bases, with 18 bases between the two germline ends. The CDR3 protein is CASSSDRNRIPDTQYF. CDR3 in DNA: TGTGCCAGCAGTTCGGACAGAAATCGGATCCCAGATACGCAGTATTTT.

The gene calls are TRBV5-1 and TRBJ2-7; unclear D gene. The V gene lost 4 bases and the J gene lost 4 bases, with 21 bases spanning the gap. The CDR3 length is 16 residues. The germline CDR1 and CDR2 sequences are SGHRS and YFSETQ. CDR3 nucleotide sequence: TGCGCCAGCAGCCCTGACGGTCCTAAATCACCATACGAGCAGTACTTC. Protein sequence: CASSPDGPKSPYEQYF. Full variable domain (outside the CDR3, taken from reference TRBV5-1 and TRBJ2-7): KAGVTQTPRYLIKTRGQQVTLSCSPISGHRSVSWYQQTPGQGLQFLFEYFSETQRNKGNFPGRFSGRQFSNSRSEMNVSTLELGDSALYLCASSPDGPKSPYEQYFGPGTRLTVT.

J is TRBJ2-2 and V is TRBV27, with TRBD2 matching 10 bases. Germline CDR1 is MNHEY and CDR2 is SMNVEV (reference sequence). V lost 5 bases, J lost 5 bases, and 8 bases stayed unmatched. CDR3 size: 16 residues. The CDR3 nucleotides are TGTGCCAGCAGTCCCTACCTAGCGGGAGTTACCGGGGAGCTGTTTTTT. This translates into CASSPYLAGVTGELFF.

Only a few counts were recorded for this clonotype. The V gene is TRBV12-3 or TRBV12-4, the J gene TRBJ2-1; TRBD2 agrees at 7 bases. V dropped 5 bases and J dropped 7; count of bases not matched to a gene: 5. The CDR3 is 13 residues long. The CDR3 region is CASSGLVGNEQFF. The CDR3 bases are TGTGCCAGCAGTGGACTAGTTGGAAATGAGCAGTTCTTC.

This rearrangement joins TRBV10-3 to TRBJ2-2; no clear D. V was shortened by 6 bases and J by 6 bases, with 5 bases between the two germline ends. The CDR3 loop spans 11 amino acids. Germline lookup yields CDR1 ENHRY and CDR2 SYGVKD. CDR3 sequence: CAISNSGELFF. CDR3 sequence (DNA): TGTGCCATCAGCAATTCCGGGGAGCTGTTTTTT.

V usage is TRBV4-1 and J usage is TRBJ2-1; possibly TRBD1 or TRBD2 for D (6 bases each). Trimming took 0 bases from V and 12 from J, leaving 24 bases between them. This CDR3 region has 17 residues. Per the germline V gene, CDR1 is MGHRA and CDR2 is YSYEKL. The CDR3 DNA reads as TGCGCCAGCAGCCAAGATCAAGGGAGAGGGGGGCAGGGTGGGCAGTTCTTC. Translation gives CASSQDQGRGGQGGQFF.

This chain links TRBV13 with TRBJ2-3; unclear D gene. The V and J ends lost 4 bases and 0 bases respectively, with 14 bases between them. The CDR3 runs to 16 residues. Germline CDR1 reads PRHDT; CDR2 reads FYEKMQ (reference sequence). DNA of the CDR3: TGTGCCAGCAGCTCCGCCGCTCCCTGGAGCACAGATACGCAGTATTTT. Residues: CASSSAAPWSTDTQYF.

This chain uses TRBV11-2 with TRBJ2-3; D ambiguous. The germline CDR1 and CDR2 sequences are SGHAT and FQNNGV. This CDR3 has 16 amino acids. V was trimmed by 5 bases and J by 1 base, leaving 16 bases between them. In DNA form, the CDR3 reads TGTGCCAGCAGCCGCGTCGGAGTGGCGGGCACAGATACGCAGTATTTT. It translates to CASSRVGVAGTDTQYF.

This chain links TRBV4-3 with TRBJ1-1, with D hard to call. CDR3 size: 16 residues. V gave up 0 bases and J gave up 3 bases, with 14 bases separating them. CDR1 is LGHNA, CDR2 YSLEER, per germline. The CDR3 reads CASSQDHRGGYTEAFF. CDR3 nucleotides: TGCGCCAGCAGCCAAGATCACCGCGGTGGGTACACTGAAGCTTTCTTT.

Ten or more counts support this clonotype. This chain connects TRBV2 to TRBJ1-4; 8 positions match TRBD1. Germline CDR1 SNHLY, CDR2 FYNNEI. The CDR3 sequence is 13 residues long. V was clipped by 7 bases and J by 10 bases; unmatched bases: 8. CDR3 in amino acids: CASMDRVEVKLFF. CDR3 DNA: TGTGCCAGCATGGACAGGGTGGAGGTAAAACTGTTTTTT.

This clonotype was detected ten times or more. The CDR3 sequence is CATSRLFPGYEQYF. The CDR3 DNA sequence: TGTGCCACCAGCAGACTCTTCCCTGGCTACGAGCAGTACTTC. The chain employs TRBV15 and TRBJ2-7; D is undetermined. CDR1 and CDR2 from the germline V gene are LNHNV and YYDKDF (reference sequence). The CDR3 contains 14 residues. Trimming shortened V by 2 bases and J by 3 bases, and 11 bases separated the two germline ends.

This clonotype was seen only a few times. CDR3 nucleotides: TGTGCCAGCAGCTCTTATACACATCCGGGGCAGTCAATCTCCTACGAGCAGTACTTC. Its protein is CASSSYTHPGQSISYEQYF. The chain is built from TRBV11-1 and TRBJ2-7, with D possibly called TRBD1 or TRBD2 (5 bases each). V was trimmed by 4 bases and J by 0 bases, leaving 25 bases between them. The CDR3 is 19 residues long. The germline V gene has CDR1 SGHAT and CDR2 FQDESV (reference sequence).

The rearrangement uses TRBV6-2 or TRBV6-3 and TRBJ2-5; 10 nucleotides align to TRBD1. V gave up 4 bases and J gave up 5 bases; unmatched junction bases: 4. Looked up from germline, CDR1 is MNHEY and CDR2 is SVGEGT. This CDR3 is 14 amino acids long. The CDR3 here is CASSLDRGLETQYF. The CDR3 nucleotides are TGTGCCAGCAGTTTGGACAGGGGGTTGGAGACCCAGTACTTC.

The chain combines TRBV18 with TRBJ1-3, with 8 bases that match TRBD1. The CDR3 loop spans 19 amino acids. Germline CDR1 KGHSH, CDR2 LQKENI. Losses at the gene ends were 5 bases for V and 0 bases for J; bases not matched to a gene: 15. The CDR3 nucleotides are TGTGCCAGCTCATTTCTCCGACAGGGGCCGGCGAGCTCTGGAAACACCATATATTTT. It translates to CASSFLRQGPASSGNTIYF.